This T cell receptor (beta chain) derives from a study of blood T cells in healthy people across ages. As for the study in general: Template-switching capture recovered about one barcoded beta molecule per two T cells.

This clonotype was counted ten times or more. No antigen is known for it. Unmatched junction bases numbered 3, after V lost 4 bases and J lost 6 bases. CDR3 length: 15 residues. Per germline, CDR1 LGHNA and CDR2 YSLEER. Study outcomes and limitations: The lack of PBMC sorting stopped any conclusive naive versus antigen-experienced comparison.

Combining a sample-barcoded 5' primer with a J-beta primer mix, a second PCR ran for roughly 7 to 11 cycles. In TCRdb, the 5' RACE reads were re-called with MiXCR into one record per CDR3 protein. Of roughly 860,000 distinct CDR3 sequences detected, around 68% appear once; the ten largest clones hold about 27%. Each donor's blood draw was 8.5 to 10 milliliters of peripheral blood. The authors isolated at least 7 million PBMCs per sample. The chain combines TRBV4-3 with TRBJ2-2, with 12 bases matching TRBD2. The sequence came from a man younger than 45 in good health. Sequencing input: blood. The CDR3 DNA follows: TGCGCCAGCAGCCCCCTAGCGGGGGGGCCCGGGGAGCTGTTTTTT. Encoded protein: CASSPLAGGPGELFF.